This T cell receptor beta chain was identified during a study of T cell responses to AZD1222 COVID-19 vaccine. Germline-derived CDR1 and CDR2 are SGHTA and FQGTGA. V was shortened by 2 bases and J by 2 bases, with 11 bases between the two germline ends. This CDR3 has 15 amino acids. The protocol was immunoSEQ multiplex PCR, while the TCRdb copy is restricted to in-frame clones and leaves out a portion. The data contain 140,000 to 150,000 clones, 70% to 90% of them seen just once; the ten biggest clones take up around 5%. The TCR sequence derives from an adult in good health. The chain has TRBV7-3 and TRBJ2-3, with D possibly being TRBD1 or TRBD2 (5 bases each). Sequencing used peripheral blood, obtained on day 0 of AZD1222 vaccination. CDR3 sequence (DNA): TGTGCCAGCAGCTTAGGGGGTGCCCCCACAGATACGCAGTATTTT. Its translation: CASSLGGAPTDTQYF.